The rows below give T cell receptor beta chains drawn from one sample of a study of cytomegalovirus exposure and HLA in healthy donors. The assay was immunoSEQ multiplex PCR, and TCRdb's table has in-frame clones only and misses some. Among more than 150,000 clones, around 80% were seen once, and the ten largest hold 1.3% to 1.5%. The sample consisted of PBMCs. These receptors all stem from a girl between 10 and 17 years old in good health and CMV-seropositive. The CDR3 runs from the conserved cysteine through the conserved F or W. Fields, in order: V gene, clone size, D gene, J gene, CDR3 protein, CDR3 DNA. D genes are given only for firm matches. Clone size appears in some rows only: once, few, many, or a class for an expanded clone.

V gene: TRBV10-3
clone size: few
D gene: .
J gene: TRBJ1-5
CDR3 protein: CAISQRAYSNQPQHF
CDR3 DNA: TGTGCCATCAGCCAAAGAGCTTATAGCAATCAGCCCCAGCATTTT

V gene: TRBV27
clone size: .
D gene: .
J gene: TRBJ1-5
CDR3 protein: CASWGAGNQPQHF
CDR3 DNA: TGTGCCAGCTGGGGTGCAGGGAATCAGCCCCAGCATTTT

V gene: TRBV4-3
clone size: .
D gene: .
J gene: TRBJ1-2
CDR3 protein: CASSPSQRAGYTF
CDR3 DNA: TGCGCCAGCAGCCCGAGTCAGAGGGCTGGCTACACCTTC

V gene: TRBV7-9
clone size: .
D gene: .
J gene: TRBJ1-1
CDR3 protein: CASSETGGAGTEAFF
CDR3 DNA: TGTGCCAGCAGCGAAACAGGCGGGGCCGGAACTGAAGCTTTCTTT

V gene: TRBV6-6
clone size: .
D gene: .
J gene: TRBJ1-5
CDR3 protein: CASSPSNGGNQPQHF
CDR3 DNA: TGTGCCAGCAGCCCCTCTAACGGGGGCAATCAGCCCCAGCATTTT

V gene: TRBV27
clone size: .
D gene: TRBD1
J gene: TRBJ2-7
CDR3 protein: CASSIQGVSSYEQYF
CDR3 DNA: TGTGCCAGCAGTATACAGGGGGTCAGCTCCTACGAGCAGTACTTC

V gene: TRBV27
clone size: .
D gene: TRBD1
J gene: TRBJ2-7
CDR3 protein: CASSRADREEYF
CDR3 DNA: TGTGCCAGCAGCCGGGCGGACAGGGAAGAGTACTTC

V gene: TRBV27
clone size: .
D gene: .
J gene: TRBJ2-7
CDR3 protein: CASSLANSYEQYF
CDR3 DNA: TGTGCCAGCAGTTTGGCCAATTCCTACGAGCAGTACTTC

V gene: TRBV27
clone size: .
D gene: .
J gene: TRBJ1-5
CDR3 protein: CASSPGDLPSNQPQHF
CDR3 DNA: TGTGCCAGCAGTCCGGGAGACTTGCCCAGCAATCAGCCCCAGCATTTT

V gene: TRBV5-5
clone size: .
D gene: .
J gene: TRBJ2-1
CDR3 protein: CASSPWSSNEQFF
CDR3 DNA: TGTGCCAGCAGCCCCTGGTCTAGCAATGAGCAGTTCTTC

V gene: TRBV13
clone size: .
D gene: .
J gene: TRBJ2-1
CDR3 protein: CASSSWGRVYNEQFF
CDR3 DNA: TGTGCCAGCAGCTCGTGGGGGCGCGTTTACAATGAGCAGTTCTTC

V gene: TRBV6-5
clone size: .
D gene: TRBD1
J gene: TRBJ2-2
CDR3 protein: CASSYRGPGELFF
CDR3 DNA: TGTGCCAGCAGCTACAGGGGGCCCGGGGAGCTGTTTTTT

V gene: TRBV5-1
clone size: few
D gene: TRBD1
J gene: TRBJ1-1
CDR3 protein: CASSLAPNRGTEAFF
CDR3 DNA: TGCGCCAGCAGCTTGGCCCCCAACAGGGGAACTGAAGCTTTCTTT

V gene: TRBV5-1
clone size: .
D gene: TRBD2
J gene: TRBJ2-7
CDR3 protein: CASSITSGSSYEQYF
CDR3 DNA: TGCGCCAGCAGCATAACTAGCGGGAGTTCATACGAGCAGTACTTC

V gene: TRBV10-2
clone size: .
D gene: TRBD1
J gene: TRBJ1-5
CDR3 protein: CASSESQGGQPQHF
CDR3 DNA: TGCGCCAGCAGTGAGTCCCAGGGGGGTCAGCCCCAGCATTTT

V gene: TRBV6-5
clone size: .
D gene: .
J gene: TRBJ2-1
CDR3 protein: CASSYQVSAAGEQFF
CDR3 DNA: TGTGCCAGCAGTTACCAGGTATCGGCCGCGGGTGAGCAGTTCTTC

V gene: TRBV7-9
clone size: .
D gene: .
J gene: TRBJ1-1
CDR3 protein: CASSDSPRINTEAFF
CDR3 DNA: TGTGCCAGCAGCGACAGCCCCCGGATCAACACTGAAGCTTTCTTT